These 23 T cell receptor beta chains were all obtained from the same sample, sequenced in a study of neoadjuvant anti-PD-1 for oral cavity cancer. The time point: after neoadjuvant nivolumab, at surgical resection. Measured with immunoSEQ multiplex PCR; TCRdb has only the in-frame clones, and not every one. The sample yields 6,000 to 9,000 clones, 65% to 80% seen once. The sequencing here drew on PBMCs, taken after nivolumab (anti-PD-1) treatment. These receptors all come from a person between 40 and 85 years old with oral cavity squamous cell carcinoma.

The chain carries TRBV6-5 and TRBJ2-3; 8 nucleotides align to TRBD2. Per the germline V gene, CDR1 is MNHEY and CDR2 is SVGAGI. The CDR3 runs to 15 residues. V dropped 6 bases and J dropped 1; count of bases not matched to a gene: 6. The CDR3 sequence: CASRMGLGGTDTQYF. The CDR3 region has the DNA TGTGCCAGCAGAATGGGACTAGGGGGCACAGATACGCAGTATTTT.

The genes are TRBV5-8 and TRBJ2-1; no firm D call. CDR3 length: 15 amino acids. Per germline, CDR1 SGHTS and CDR2 YDEGEE. V was pared by 4 bases and J by 0 bases, with 11 bases between. CDR3 in amino acids: CASSRDWSSYNEQFF. Here the CDR3 DNA reads TGTGCCAGCAGCCGTGACTGGAGCTCCTACAATGAGCAGTTCTTC.

The V gene is TRBV21-1, the J gene TRBJ2-7; the listed D gene, TRBD2, was not tested against the DNA. TRBV21-1 corresponds to a pseudogene. This CDR3 has 14 residues. CDR3 bases: TGTGCCAGCAGCAAAGTTCCGGGCTCCTACGAGCAGTACTTC. Protein product: CASSKVPGSYEQYF.

Written as DNA, the CDR3 is TGTGCCAGCAGCCTTTTTAACGGTAGCAGCACAGATACGCAGTATTTT. Translated: CASSLFNGSSTDTQYF. This sequence joins TRBV2 and TRBJ2-3; D uncertain. Germline CDR1 reads SNHLY; CDR2 reads FYNNEI. V shed 6 bases and J shed 0 bases, with 16 bases lying between them. The CDR3 extends over 16 amino acids.

The J gene is TRBJ2-7, the V gene TRBV29-1; 7 bases agree with TRBD1. After removal of 7 bases from V and 3 bases from J, the junction contained 9 bases not matched to a gene. The germline V gene has CDR1 SQVTM and CDR2 ANQGSEA. The CDR3 has 13 residues. CDR3 protein: CSATGWVNYEQYF. CDR3 DNA: TGCAGCGCGACAGGGTGGGTGAACTACGAGCAGTACTTC.

The chain employs TRBV9 and TRBJ1-2; 10 bases are shared with TRBD1. The CDR3 contains 17 residues. The junction had 17 bases not matched to a gene; V was cut back by 6 bases and J by 6 bases. CDR1 SGDLS and CDR2 YYNGEE come from the germline V gene. CDR3 in DNA: TGTGCCAGCACTTACGACAGGGGGCTCGGACTCTCGGATGGCTACACCTTC. Translated: CASTYDRGLGLSDGYTF.

The chain uses TRBV2 and TRBJ2-3; the D is unclear. The CDR3 sequence is 11 residues long. Germline assignment: CDR1 SNHLY and CDR2 FYNNEI. Deletions cut 0 bases from V and 7 bases from J, with 2 bases between. CDR3 region: CASSEAYTQYF. The CDR3, as DNA: TGTGCCAGCAGTGAAGCCTATACGCAGTATTTT.

The V and J genes are TRBV13 and TRBJ1-2; no reliable D call. Germline V gene sequence: CDR1 PRHDT, CDR2 FYEKMQ (reference sequence). CDR3 size: 13 residues. The ends were cut back, 5 bases at V and 8 bases at J, with 15 bases in the middle. The DNA of the CDR3 is TGTGCCAGCAGCCAGACGGCCTCACGAGGCTACACCTTC. Translated: CASSQTASRGYTF.

The V call is TRBV2, the J call TRBJ2-2; 8 bases match TRBD1. V gave up 6 bases and J gave up 8 bases; unmatched junction bases: 11. The CDR3 runs to 15 residues. From germline, CDR1 is SNHLY and CDR2 FYNNEI. The CDR3 DNA is TGTGCCAGCAGGACCGGGACAGGACGAGTTGGGGAGCTGTTTTTT. This codes for CASRTGTGRVGELFF. Together with reference TRBV2 and TRBJ2-2, the CDR3 gives the full variable domain: EPEVTQTPSHQVTQMGQEVILRCVPISNHLYFYWYRQILGQKVEFLVSFYNNEISEKSEIFDDQFSVERPDGSNFTLKIRSTKLEDSAMYFCASRTGTGRVGELFFGEGSRLTVL.

By sample fraction, this clone is medium-sized (0.01 to 0.1%). This chain uses TRBV19 with TRBJ1-5; 9 bases align to TRBD1. V trimming: 6 bases; J trimming: 2 bases; junction bases outside the gene matches: 5. Germline CDR1 LNHDA, CDR2 SQIVND (reference sequence). The CDR3 has 15 residues. CDR3 sequence (DNA): TGTGCCAGTAGAAACAGGGGGCACGGCAATCAGCCCCAGCATTTT. Encoded protein: CASRNRGHGNQPQHF.

The genes are TRBV6-1 and TRBJ2-1, with 14 bases matching TRBD2. The CDR3 loop spans 17 amino acids. Germline assignment: CDR1 MNHNS and CDR2 SASEGT. Trimming at V came to 3 bases and at J to 6 bases, leaving 7 bases not matched to a gene. In DNA, the CDR3 is TGTGCCAGCAGTGACCGTTGGGGGACTAGCGGGGGCAATGAGCAGTTCTTC. Protein product: CASSDRWGTSGGNEQFF.

This clone was seen more than once but under ten times. The same CDR3 also results from other DNA sequences found in this sample. The rearrangement uses TRBV19 and TRBJ2-5; D possibly corresponds to TRBD1 (6 bases). This CDR3 comprises 15 residues. CDR1 and CDR2 from the germline V gene are LNHDA and SQIVND (reference sequence). V was clipped by 3 bases and J by 2 bases, with 13 bases between them. The CDR3 reads CASSISPTGQETQYF. CDR3 nucleotides: TGTGCCAGTAGTATCTCCCCTACAGGGCAAGAGACCCAGTACTTC.

The CDR3 loop is CASSSRRGLFEETQYF. CDR3 DNA: TGTGCCAGCAGCTCGAGGCGGGGATTGTTCGAAGAGACCCAGTACTTC. The V and J genes are TRBV5-6 and TRBJ2-5; D possibly corresponds to TRBD2 (6 bases). The ends were cut back, 3 bases at V and 3 bases at J, with 18 bases in the middle. Germline V gene sequence: CDR1 SGHDT, CDR2 YYEEEE. The CDR3 extends over 16 amino acids.

This chain connects TRBV15 to TRBJ2-1; TRBD2 agrees at 9 bases. The V gene end was trimmed by 5 bases and the J gene end by 5 bases; junction bases not matched to a gene: 10. Looked up from germline, CDR1 is LNHNV and CDR2 is YYDKDF (reference sequence). The CDR3 has 16 residues. The CDR3 here is CATSPRGGSGDNEQFF. In DNA form, the CDR3 reads TGTGCCACCAGCCCGCGGGGGGGAAGCGGGGACAATGAGCAGTTCTTC.

The rearrangement uses TRBV4-2 and TRBJ1-1; D perhaps matches TRBD1 (5 bases). This CDR3 spans 14 amino acids. The germline V gene encodes CDR1 LGHNA and CDR2 YNFKEQ. Trimming stripped 4 bases from V and 8 bases from J, with 17 bases between. The DNA of the CDR3 is TGTGCCAGCAGCCCTACCGGCGGACGGGACGAAGCTTTCTTT. Translating it yields CASSPTGGRDEAFF.

The sample holds one count of this clone. This chain connects TRBV11-2 to TRBJ1-6; 7 nucleotides align to TRBD1. CDR1 and CDR2 (germline): SGHAT, FQNNGV. This CDR3 contains 14 residues. J lost 8 bases, V lost 6 bases, and 7 bases had no gene match. In DNA, the CDR3 is TGTGCCAGCAGGGCTTGGGACAGTTATTCACCCCTCCACTTT. This codes for CASRAWDSYSPLHF.

The CDR3 protein is CASSLPDRGLSTGELFF. CDR3 DNA sequence: TGTGCCAGCAGTCTCCCTGATAGGGGGCTTAGCACCGGGGAGCTGTTTTTT. The chain carries TRBV28 and TRBJ2-2; 7 bases align to TRBD1. This CDR3 is 17 amino acids long. The V gene end was trimmed by 5 bases and the J gene end by 4 bases; junction bases not matched to a gene: 13. Germline V gene sequence: CDR1 MDHEN, CDR2 SYDVKM.

This rearrangement joins TRBV18 to TRBJ1-5; D is undetermined. V lost 2 bases and J lost 8, with 10 bases in between. This CDR3 is 13 amino acids long. CDR1 KGHSH and CDR2 LQKENI come from the germline V gene. The CDR3 DNA reads as TGTGCCAGCTCACCAACGGAGGAGGAGCCCCAGCATTTT. Translating gives CASSPTEEEPQHF.

The gene calls are TRBV11-1 and TRBJ2-7, with unresolved D. Per germline, CDR1 SGHAT and CDR2 FQDESV (reference sequence). With 1 base removed from V and 1 base from J, the gap between germline ends came to 5 bases. The CDR3 runs 13 residues. The CDR3 region has the DNA TGTGCCAGCAGCTTAGTCTCTTCCTACGAGCAGTACTTC. Amino acid sequence: CASSLVSSYEQYF.

This CDR3 reads CASSPREAQRIRQFF. Here the CDR3 DNA reads TGTGCCAGCAGCCCCCGAGAAGCGCAGCGGATTCGGCAGTTCTTC. The chain joins TRBV7-9 to TRBJ2-1; tentatively, D is TRBD2 (5 bases). CDR1 SEHNR and CDR2 FQNEAQ come from the germline V gene (reference sequence). The CDR3 is 15 amino acids. With 5 bases removed from V and 12 bases from J, the gap between germline ends came to 23 bases.

This chain joins TRBV9 and TRBJ1-1; a possible D gene is TRBD1 (5 bases). This CDR3 has 16 residues. Germline V lookup: CDR1 SGDLS, CDR2 YYNGEE. V was trimmed by 3 bases and J by 0 bases, leaving 15 bases between them. The CDR3 bases are TGTGCCAGCAGCGGAGGTTCCGGGACTGTGAACACTGAAGCTTTCTTT. Its translation is CASSGGSGTVNTEAFF.

The rearrangement joins TRBV7-8 to TRBJ2-2; the match to TRBD1 covers 9 bases. CDR1 is SGHVS, CDR2 FQNEAQ, per germline. This CDR3 has 15 amino acids. With V trimmed by 3 bases and J by 5 bases, 4 bases remained unmatched. CDR3 loop: CASSFNRGLTGELFF. The CDR3 coding sequence is TGTGCCAGCAGCTTTAACAGGGGGCTAACCGGGGAGCTGTTTTTT.

The V gene is TRBV25-1, the J gene TRBJ1-3; D possibly corresponds to TRBD1 (6 bases). Germline lookup yields CDR1 MGHDK and CDR2 SYGVNS. Trimming stripped 2 bases from V and 0 bases from J, with 11 bases between. This CDR3 is 16 amino acids long. CDR3 amino acids: CASSEITGNSGNTIYF. The CDR3 DNA reads as TGTGCCAGCAGTGAAATCACAGGGAACTCTGGAAACACCATATATTTT.